The present T cell receptor beta chain was sequenced within a study of vaccination effects on CD4 cells after COVID-19. The wider study: It was with around 10 IU/ml IL-2 and around 10 ug/ml peptides that 2 million to 2.5 million PBMC per well were cultured.

Concerning this clone: Its antigen is not identified.

Clones were sequenced by immunoSEQ multiplex PCR, and TCRdb holds only the in-frame ones, with some missing. The table has 65,000 to 90,000 clones, approximately 73% seen once. Findings of the study overall: Substantial clonal contraction characterized both infection- and vaccine-induced clones late after vaccination. Healthy vaccine recipients' vaccine-induced clones were almost all SARS-CoV-2 mono-reactive.

A roughly ten-day culture period preceded the isolation of CD4+ T cells. The participants, recipients of two vaccine doses, got either BNT162b2 or mRNA-1273. On day 3 and again on day 7, half the medium was replaced with IL-2 medium. Germline-derived CDR1 and CDR2 are SGDLS and YYNGEE. V was cut by 0 bases and J by 4 bases, with 4 bases left in between. The CDR3 is 13 amino acids. V is TRBV9 and J is TRBJ1-4; D uncertain. The TCR originated in a human donor who received a COVID-19 vaccine. The specimen comprised CD4+ T cells from PBMCs cultured without peptide, sampled after COVID-19 vaccination. The CDR3 is CASSVDSNEKLFF. CDR3 coding DNA: TGTGCCAGCAGCGTAGATAGTAATGAAAAACTGTTTTTT.